This T cell receptor beta chain was identified during a study of early T cells in non-severe SARS-CoV-2 infection. General observations from the study: Reliance on VDJdb matching favored anti-spike CD8 responses; private and CD4 specificities were missed.

TCRdb re-called the 5' RACE reads with MiXCR, one entry per CDR3 protein. In the table there are some 36,000 distinct CDR3 sequences, approximately 6.1% of which are singletons. This clonotype was found many times. Its antigen is not known. The CDR3 runs 14 residues. CDR1 and CDR2 (germline): KGHDR, SFDVKD. The V end lost 7 bases, the J end lost 6 bases, and 15 bases lay between the germline ends. The source of this sequence is an adult who was a healthcare worker with PCR-confirmed SARS-CoV-2 infection or an uninfected control (not recorded which). The chain uses TRBV24-1 and TRBJ2-1, with D possibly TRBD1 on 6 matching bases. Sequencing was carried out using whole blood. CDR3 sequence reads: CATRGPGVSNEQFF. CDR3 coding DNA: TGTGCCACCAGGGGCCCAGGGGTGTCCAATGAGCAGTTCTTC.